These 18 T cell receptor beta chains originate from one sample sequenced in a study of cytomegalovirus exposure and HLA in healthy donors (dated by TCRdb to about 2017). Library method: the immunoSEQ multiplex PCR assay. A mixture of 60 forward primers for TCR Vbeta segments and 13 reverse primers for TCR Jbeta segments was used in the multiplex PCR. TCRdb took over this immuneACCESS table, retaining in-frame rearrangements with V and J assigned. Such tables are incomplete; in checked studies, under half of the missing clones stem from an unresolved V gene, and the remainder is unexplained. The sample table lists around 150,000 clones, roughly 10% of them with a count of one. About 2% of the sample is held by the ten biggest clonotypes. Material for sequencing was PBMCs. These receptors came from a male donor in good health and CMV-seronegative.

This clone has more than one count but fewer than ten. The rearrangement joins TRBV6-1 to TRBJ2-5; D ambiguous. Germline V lookup: CDR1 MNHNS, CDR2 SASEGT. CDR3 length: 15 amino acids. V was shortened by 5 bases and J by 5 bases, with 18 bases between the two germline ends. The CDR3 reads CASSPPNSPEETQYF. For the CDR3, the DNA is TGTGCCAGCAGTCCCCCGAACAGCCCTGAGGAGACCCAGTACTTC.

The chain couples TRBV27 to TRBJ1-4; a possible D gene is TRBD1 (5 bases). Germline CDR1 MNHEY, CDR2 SMNVEV (reference sequence). The CDR3 has 16 residues. V lost 5 bases and J 5 bases, leaving 18 bases between the germline ends. CDR3 region: CASSPLPWAGNEKLFF. Written as DNA, the CDR3 is TGTGCCAGCAGTCCCCTACCTTGGGCAGGGAATGAAAAACTGTTTTTT.

The chain has TRBV7-8 and TRBJ1-2, with TRBD1 identical over 7 bases. Unmatched junction bases numbered 7, after V lost 5 bases and J lost 7 bases. Germline V CDR1 and CDR2: SGHVS, FQNEAQ. The CDR3 consists of 13 residues. Here the CDR3 DNA reads TGTGCCAGCAGCCCGACAGGGTCCGGTGGCTACACCTTC. The encoded protein is CASSPTGSGGYTF.

J is TRBJ2-1 and V is TRBV5-4; tentative D call: TRBD1 (6 bases). Germline CDR1 is SGHNT and CDR2 is YYREEE (reference sequence). The CDR3 consists of 14 residues. Trimming shortened V by 4 bases and J by 7 bases, and 15 bases separated the two germline ends. The CDR3 reads CASSEQGNSNEQFF. In DNA, the CDR3 is TGTGCCAGCAGCGAGCAGGGGAATTCAAATGAGCAGTTCTTC. Together with reference TRBV5-4 and TRBJ2-1, the CDR3 gives the full variable domain: ETGVTQSPTHLIKTRGQQVTLRCSSQSGHNTVSWYQQALGQGPQFIFQYYREEENGRGNFPPRFSGLQFPNYSSELNVNALELDDSALYLCASSEQGNSNEQFFGPGTRLTVL.

In this sample, this clone turned up a few times. V gene TRBV11-1 combines with J gene TRBJ2-1, with 8 positions matching TRBD2. The CDR3 covers 16 residues. V shed 0 bases, J shed 6 bases, and the junction held 7 bases outside the gene matches. CDR1 SGHAT and CDR2 FQDESV come from the germline V gene (reference sequence). CDR3 sequence reads: CASSLAKGTRVNEQFF. The DNA for the CDR3 is TGTGCCAGCAGCTTAGCGAAAGGGACTAGAGTCAATGAGCAGTTCTTC. The full variable domain, rest sourced from reference TRBV11-1 and TRBJ2-1, is EAEVAQSPRYKITEKSQAVAFWCDPISGHATLYWYRQILGQGPELLVQFQDESVVDDSQLPKDRFSAERLKGVDSTLKIQPAELGDSAMYLCASSLAKGTRVNEQFFGPGTRLTVL.

This clone was counted a few times. CDR3 in DNA: TGCGCCAGCGGTGGGACAGCCAACACCGGGGAGCTGTTTTTT. This gives the protein CASGGTANTGELFF. The J gene is TRBJ2-2, the V gene TRBV10-2; 7 bases map to TRBD1. The CDR3 has 14 amino acids. With 8 bases clipped from V and 2 bases from J, the junction kept 5 bases outside the gene matches. CDR1 and CDR2 from the germline V gene are WSHSY and SAAADI.

V is TRBV7-8 and J is TRBJ2-3; D is perhaps TRBD2 (5 bases). Germline CDR1 reads SGHVS; CDR2 reads FQNEAQ. V was clipped by 0 bases and J by 0 bases, with 10 bases between them. The CDR3 loop spans 16 amino acids. The CDR3 loop reads CASSLAAGSSTDTQYF. For the CDR3, the DNA is TGTGCCAGCAGCTTAGCCGCTGGGAGTAGCACAGATACGCAGTATTTT.

V usage is TRBV30 and J usage is TRBJ2-6, with D unclear. The V gene's germline CDR1 is GTSNPN and CDR2 SVGIG (reference sequence). This CDR3 is built from 14 residues. The V and J ends lost 1 base and 1 base respectively, with 5 bases between them. The CDR3 region is CAWSAGSGANVLTF. CDR3 sequence (DNA): TGTGCCTGGAGTGCGGGTTCTGGGGCCAACGTCCTGACTTTC.

This clone was seen a handful of times. The chain carries TRBV19 and TRBJ2-5; weak D call: TRBD2 (5 bases). The germline V gene has CDR1 LNHDA and CDR2 SQIVND (reference sequence). V was trimmed by 0 bases and J by 6 bases, leaving 14 bases between them. The CDR3 covers 15 residues. Here the CDR3 reads CASSIEPGRGKTQYF. The CDR3 DNA is TGTGCCAGTAGTATAGAACCCGGACGGGGAAAGACCCAGTACTTC.

In this sample, this clone turned up a few times. This chain connects TRBV4-2 to TRBJ2-6; no reliable D call. This CDR3 spans 17 amino acids. Germline V gene sequence: CDR1 LGHNA, CDR2 YNFKEQ. V was cut by 5 bases and J by 0 bases, with 14 bases left in between. The CDR3 coding sequence is TGTGCCAGCAGCACCCCCACTGGTACCTCTGGGGCCAACGTCCTGACTTTC. This gives the protein CASSTPTGTSGANVLTF.

This clone has a handful of counts. The chain couples TRBV6-1 to TRBJ2-6; the D gene is possibly TRBD1 (6 bases). V was shortened by 6 bases and J by 0 bases, with 9 bases between the two germline ends. The germline CDR1 and CDR2 sequences are MNHNS and SASEGT. The CDR3 contains 15 residues. The CDR3 coding sequence is TGTGCCAGCAGCGACAGGTTCTCTGGGGCCAACGTCCTGACTTTC. This translates into CASSDRFSGANVLTF.

In this sample, this clone turned up a few times. The rearrangement links TRBV5-8 to TRBJ2-3; the D gene is possibly TRBD2 (7 bases). Germline V lookup: CDR1 SGHTS, CDR2 YDEGEE. V was shortened by 5 bases and J by 2 bases, with 12 bases between the two germline ends. CDR3 length: 14 residues. CDR3 region: CASRGGGTTDTQYF. In nucleotides, the CDR3 is TGTGCCAGCAGGGGAGGGGGGACCACAGATACGCAGTATTTT.

The V and J genes are TRBV11-2 and TRBJ1-3; TRBD1 matches at 7 bases. The J segment lost 4 bases and the V segment lost 5 bases, leaving 11 bases of the junction unmatched. Germline CDR1 and CDR2: SGHAT and FQNNGV. This CDR3 is built from 16 residues. In DNA, the CDR3 is TGTGCCAGCAGCCCAATACAGGGGTCGTGGGGAAACACCATATATTTT. This gives the protein CASSPIQGSWGNTIYF.

This clone occurred a few times. The J gene is TRBJ2-7, the V gene TRBV7-9; 7 bases map to TRBD1. The CDR3 runs to 15 residues. The germline CDR1 and CDR2 sequences are SEHNR and FQNEAQ (reference sequence). V trimming: 3 bases; J trimming: 1 base; junction bases outside the gene matches: 6. CDR3 loop: CASSFGETGSYEQYF. Written as DNA, the CDR3 is TGTGCCAGCAGCTTCGGCGAGACAGGGTCCTACGAGCAGTACTTC.

The CDR3 DNA is TGTGCCAGCAGTTACGGAGGGTACAATGAGCAGTTCTTC. Encoded protein: CASSYGGYNEQFF. The chain has TRBV6-5 and TRBJ2-1; TRBD2 is a possible D gene (6 bases). With 2 bases removed from V and 4 bases from J, the gap between germline ends came to 6 bases. CDR3 length: 13 amino acids. Germline V gene lookup returns CDR1 MNHEY and CDR2 SVGAGI.

The gene calls are TRBV29-1 and TRBJ2-3; 7 positions agree with TRBD2. The length of the CDR3 is 20 residues. Germline CDR1 and CDR2: SQVTM and ANQGSEA. V trimming: 0 bases; J trimming: 2 bases; junction bases outside the gene matches: 20. The CDR3 loop reads CSVEDTGWASGTLFTDTQYF. DNA for the CDR3: TGCAGCGTTGAAGATACGGGCTGGGCTAGCGGAACCCTTTTCACAGATACGCAGTATTTT.

The rearrangement joins TRBV5-1 to TRBJ2-7, with D possibly TRBD1 on 5 matching bases. CDR1 SGHRS and CDR2 YFSETQ come from the germline V gene. V was cut by 0 bases and J by 3 bases, with 10 bases left in between. The CDR3 runs 14 residues. The CDR3 DNA sequence: TGCGCCAGCAGCTTGGCCCAGGGCCTCTACGAGCAGTACTTC. It specifies CASSLAQGLYEQYF.

This sequence joins TRBV7-2 and TRBJ2-7, with 8 bases identical to TRBD2. The CDR3 has 14 residues. J was trimmed by 4 bases and V by 5 bases; bases with no gene match: 7. Germline V gives CDR1 SGHTA, CDR2 FQGNSA. The CDR3 is CASSGGGTSYEQYF. In nucleotides, the CDR3 is TGTGCCAGCAGCGGCGGTGGGACTAGTTACGAGCAGTACTTC.